The source of this TCR beta chain is a study of beta chain features in type 1 diabetes. Study-wide context: No patient-donor differences in age, gender, total cells or subset yield. Study results and limitations: The question of HLA type influencing TCRB rearrangement was one that remained unresolved here. Significant though moderate, a shortening of TCRB CDR3s appeared in all four CD4+ subsets of Type 1 diabetes patients.

Since all of the isolated RNA was reverse transcribed, expressed TCRB transcripts were what got sequenced. The average read count of naive, central memory and regulatory T cell samples was about 3.3 million. Measured with immunoSEQ multiplex PCR; TCRdb has only the in-frame clones, and not every one. The table records about 150,000 clones, approximately 10% of them present only once. V was clipped by 3 bases and J by 5 bases, with 7 bases between them. This CDR3 comprises 12 residues. Looked up from germline, CDR1 is KGHSH and CDR2 is LQKENI. Turning to this clone: Its target is unknown.

The chain couples TRBV18 to TRBJ2-5, with D uncertain. Sequenced material: central memory CD4+ T cells from blood. This TCR was sampled from a man aged 30 to 45 with type 1 diabetes. Written as DNA, the CDR3 is TGTGCCAGCTCACCCCTGAGCGAGACCCAGTACTTC. It codes for CASSPLSETQYF.